This TCR beta chain appears in the sequencing data of a study of T cell repertoires in cytomegalovirus infection. The overall study: Through public TCR beta signatures, both CMV infection and matching HLA type were indicated. Whole-study findings and limits: CMV carriers having the relevant HLA were flagged by cumulative public TCR beta family frequency. What dominated the ex vivo response were HLA-C-restricted CMV-specific TCR beta clonotypes.

Notes on this clonotype: Its antigen is undetermined.

This CDR3 contains 15 residues. Trimming cost V 0 bases and J 4 bases, with 14 bases left between them. CDR1 is DFQATT and CDR2 is SNEGSKA in the germline V gene (reference sequence). TCRdb processed the reads anew with MiXCR; each CDR3 protein has one entry. This sample has fewer than 550,000 distinct CDR3 sequences, with about 17% found just once. The specimen sequenced was CD8+ T cells from PBMCs. This receptor was taken from a human donor in good health (CMV status not recorded). Some clones in this sample may be carry-over from other donors' samples. The chain uses TRBV20-1 and TRBJ2-3; D is undetermined. The CDR3, as DNA: TGCAGTGCTAGAGAGACCACCTCCTTCCCAGATACGCAGTATTTT. It is translated as CSARETTSFPDTQYF.